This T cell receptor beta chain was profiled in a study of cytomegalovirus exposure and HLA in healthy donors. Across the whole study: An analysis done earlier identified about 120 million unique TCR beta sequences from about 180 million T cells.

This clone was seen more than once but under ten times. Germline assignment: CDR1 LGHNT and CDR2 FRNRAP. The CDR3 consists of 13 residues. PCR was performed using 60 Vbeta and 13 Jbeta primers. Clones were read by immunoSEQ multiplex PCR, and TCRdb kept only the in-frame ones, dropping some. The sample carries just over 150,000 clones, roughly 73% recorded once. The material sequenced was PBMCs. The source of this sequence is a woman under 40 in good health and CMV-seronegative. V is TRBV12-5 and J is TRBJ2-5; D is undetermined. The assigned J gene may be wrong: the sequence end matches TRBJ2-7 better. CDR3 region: CASGYGYSYEQYF. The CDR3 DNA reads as TGTGCTAGTGGTTACGGGTATTCCTACGAGCAGTACTTC.